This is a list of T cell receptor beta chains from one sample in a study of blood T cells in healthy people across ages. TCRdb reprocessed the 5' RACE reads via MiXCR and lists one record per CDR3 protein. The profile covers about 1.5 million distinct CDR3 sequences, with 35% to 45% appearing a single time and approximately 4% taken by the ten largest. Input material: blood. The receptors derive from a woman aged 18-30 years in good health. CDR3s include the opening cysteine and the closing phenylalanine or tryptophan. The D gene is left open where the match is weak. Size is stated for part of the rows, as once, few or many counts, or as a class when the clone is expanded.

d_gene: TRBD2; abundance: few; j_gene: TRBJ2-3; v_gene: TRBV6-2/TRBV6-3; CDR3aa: CASRSLAGGTDTQYF; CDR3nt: TGTGCCAGCAGAAGCCTAGCGGGGGGCACAGATACGCAGTATTTT
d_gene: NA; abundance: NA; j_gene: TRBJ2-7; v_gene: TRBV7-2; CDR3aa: CASSPNQRYGVYEQYF; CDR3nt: TGTGCCAGCAGCCCTAATCAGCGGTATGGGGTCTACGAGCAGTACTTC
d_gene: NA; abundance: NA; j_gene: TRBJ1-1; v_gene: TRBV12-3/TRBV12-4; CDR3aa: CASTKQYMNTEAFF; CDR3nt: TGTGCCAGCACAAAACAGTACATGAACACTGAAGCTTTCTTT
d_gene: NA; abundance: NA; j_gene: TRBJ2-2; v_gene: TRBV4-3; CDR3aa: CASRGRAYTGELFF; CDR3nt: TGCGCCAGCAGGGGCCGGGCGTACACCGGGGAGCTGTTTTTT
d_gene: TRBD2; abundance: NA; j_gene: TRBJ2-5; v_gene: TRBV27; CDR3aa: CASKWLAGEDQYF; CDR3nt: TGTGCCAGCAAGTGGCTAGCGGGGGAGGACCAGTACTTC
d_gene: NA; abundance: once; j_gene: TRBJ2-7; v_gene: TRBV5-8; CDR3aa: CAGSFVYEQYF; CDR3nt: TGTGCCGGCAGCTTTGTCTACGAGCAGTACTTC
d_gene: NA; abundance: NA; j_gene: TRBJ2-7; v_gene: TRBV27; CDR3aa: CASSLYPGRYEQYF; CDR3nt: TGTGCCAGCAGTTTATACCCAGGGCGCTACGAGCAGTACTTC
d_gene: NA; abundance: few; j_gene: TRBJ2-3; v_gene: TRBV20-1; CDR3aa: CSARSLGYREGTITDTQYF; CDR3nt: TGCAGTGCTAGATCCCTTGGGTATCGAGAGGGTACGATCACAGATACGCAGTATTTT
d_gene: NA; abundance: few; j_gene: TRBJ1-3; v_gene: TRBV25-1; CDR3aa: CASSPGEHSGNTIYF; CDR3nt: TGTGCCAGCAGCCCGGGGGAACACTCTGGAAACACCATATATTTT
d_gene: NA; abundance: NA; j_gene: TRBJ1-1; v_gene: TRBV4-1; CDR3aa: CASSPGGGVVVNTEAFF; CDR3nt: TGCGCCAGCAGCCCTGGAGGGGGGGTCGTAGTGAACACTGAAGCTTTCTTT
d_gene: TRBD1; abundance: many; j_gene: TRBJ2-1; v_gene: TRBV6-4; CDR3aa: CASSESPGQGINEQFF; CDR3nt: TGTGCCAGCAGTGAGTCCCCGGGACAGGGAATCAATGAGCAGTTCTTC
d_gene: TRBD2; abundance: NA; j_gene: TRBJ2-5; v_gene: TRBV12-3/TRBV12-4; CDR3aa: CVSSLLAELETQYF; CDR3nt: TGTGTCAGCAGTCTCCTAGCGGAGCTAGAGACCCAGTACTTC
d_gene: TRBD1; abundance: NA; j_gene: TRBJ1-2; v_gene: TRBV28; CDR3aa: CASSLTRQGRGYTF; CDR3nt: TGTGCCAGCAGCCTGACAAGACAGGGGAGGGGCTACACCTTC
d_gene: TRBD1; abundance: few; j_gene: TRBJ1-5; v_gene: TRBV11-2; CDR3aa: CASSSGQNNQPQHF; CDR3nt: TGTGCCAGCAGCTCGGGACAGAATAATCAGCCCCAGCATTTT
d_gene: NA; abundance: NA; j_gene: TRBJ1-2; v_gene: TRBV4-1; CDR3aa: CASSQRIPPGAHYGYTF; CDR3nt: TGCGCCAGCAGCCAAAGGATACCCCCAGGGGCACACTATGGCTACACCTTC
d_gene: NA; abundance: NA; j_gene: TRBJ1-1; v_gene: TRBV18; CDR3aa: CASSPQYGVGVNTEAFF; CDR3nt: TGTGCCAGCTCACCACAGTACGGGGTAGGTGTGAACACTGAAGCTTTCTTT
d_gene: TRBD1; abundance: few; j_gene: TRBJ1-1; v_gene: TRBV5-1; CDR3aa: CASSLRGGDGTEAFF; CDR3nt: TGCGCCAGCAGCTTAAGAGGGGGCGATGGCACTGAAGCTTTCTTT